This TCR beta chain was identified during a study of beta chain features in type 1 diabetes. Broader study findings: PCR could preferentially amplify shorter templates, alike in patients and controls. Shorter TCRB CDR3s, moderately but significantly so, marked every one of the four CD4+ subsets in Type 1 diabetes patients. Insertion counts at VDJ junctions were lower in type 1 diabetes patients, who also showed more deletions there.

Each of the CD4+ naive, central memory, regulatory and stem cell-like memory populations was sorted via CD45RO/CCR7/CD25/CD127/CD95/CD27. Remarks on this clone: Its antigen remains unknown.

Isolated RNA was reverse transcribed in full, so expressed TCRB transcripts were sequenced. Sequenced by immunoSEQ multiplex PCR; TCRdb stores in-frame clones only, minus some. The table has 50,000 or so clones, 42% seen once. Sequenced material: Tregs from blood. The receptor's source is a man aged 25-40 years with type 1 diabetes.

The DNA for the CDR3 is TGTGCCAGCCGCCCCCGTGTTGAACGCGATGAGCAGTTCTTC. This codes for CASRPRVERDEQFF. The chain joins TRBV4-2 to TRBJ2-1; no definite D call. The CDR3 sequence is 14 residues long. V lost 8 bases, J lost 8 bases, and 19 bases lay in between. Germline loops: CDR1 LGHNA, CDR2 YNFKEQ.